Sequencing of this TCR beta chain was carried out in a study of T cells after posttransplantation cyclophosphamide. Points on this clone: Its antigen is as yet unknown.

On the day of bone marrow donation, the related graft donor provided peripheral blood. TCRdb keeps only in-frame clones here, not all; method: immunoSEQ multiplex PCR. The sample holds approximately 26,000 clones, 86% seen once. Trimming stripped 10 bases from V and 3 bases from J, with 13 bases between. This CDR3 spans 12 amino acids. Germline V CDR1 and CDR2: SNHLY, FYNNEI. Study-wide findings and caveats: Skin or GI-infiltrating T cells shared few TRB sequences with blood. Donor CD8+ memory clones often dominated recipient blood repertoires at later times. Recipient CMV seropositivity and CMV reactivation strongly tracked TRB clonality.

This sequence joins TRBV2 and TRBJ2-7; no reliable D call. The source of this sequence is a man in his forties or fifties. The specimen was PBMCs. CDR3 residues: CATTETNYEQYF. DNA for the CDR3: TGTGCCACCACGGAGACCAACTACGAGCAGTACTTC.